This TCR beta chain was sequenced for a study of shared clonotypes between healthy human individuals. This table comes from immunoSEQ multiplex PCR, and its TCRdb copy is limited to in-frame clones, with some not included. The sample consists of about 2,200,000 clones, about 93% of them appearing once. This clone has more than one count but fewer than ten. Its antigen is not known. After removal of 7 bases from V and 1 base from J, the junction contained 16 bases not matched to a gene. CDR1 and CDR2 (germline): SQVTM, ANQGSEA. The CDR3 runs 16 residues. As defined, naive CD8 cells were CD45RO-negative and positively selected for CCR7, with terminally differentiated effector memory CD45RA+ cells excluded. Study-wide results and limits: At large depth, rarefaction still showed sorted-subset sequencing to be incomplete. What limited the represented genetic and exposure-history diversity was the small number of donors.

The genes are TRBV29-1 and TRBJ2-7; 7 bases line up with TRBD2. This sequence was found in a man younger than 30 in good health. Some clones in this sample may be carry-over from other donors' samples. Sequencing was carried out using naive CD8+ T cells from PBMCs. The CDR3 sequence: CSGRLVGERGSYEQYF. The CDR3 nucleotides are TGCAGCGGGAGGCTGGTGGGTGAGCGGGGATCCTACGAGCAGTACTTC.